This entry features one TCR beta chain sequence. The antigen is unknown. The V gene lost 3 bases and the J gene lost 4 bases, with 3 bases spanning the gap. The germline CDR1 and CDR2 sequences are DFQATT and SNEGSKA (reference sequence). The CDR3 spans 11 residues. How the authors handled the data: ImmunoSEQ output lacked quality scores and full-length reads, limiting matched filtering. Using immunoSEQ multiplex PCR, the repertoire was profiled, and TCRdb retains in-frame clones only, with some absent. That table supplies the V and J calls and clone size; D and trimming were determined from the DNA. The table lists roughly 2,000,000 clones, approximately 94% of them singletons. Naive CD8 populations comprised CD45RO-negative cells positively selected for CCR7, excluding terminally differentiated effector memory CD45RA+ cells. All donors were Caucasian adults living in Nashville, Tennessee. The data were obtained in a study of shared clonotypes between healthy human individuals.

Study-wide results and limits: What naive subsets generally showed was a larger estimated richness than memory subsets showed. Clonotypes that were shared across four donors made up approximately 5.1% of naive CD4 clonotypes.

Sample: naive CD8+ T cells sorted from blood. The origin of this receptor is a man younger than 35 in good health. This chain joins TRBV20-1 and TRBJ2-2; D remains unclear. The CDR3 spells CSASITGELFF. The CDR3 DNA reads TGCAGTGCTAGTATCACCGGGGAGCTGTTTTTT.